One and the same sample provided the 26 T cell receptor beta chains below, sequenced in a study of control samples from healthy donors and cancer patients. Method: immunoSEQ multiplex PCR; TCRdb's copy keeps in-frame clones and lacks some. The table has 130,000 or so clones, about 88% seen once. Material for sequencing was blood. These receptors originate from a man aged 50 to 59 in good health.

This clone came up a few times. The genes are TRBV2 and TRBJ1-4; 9 bases match TRBD1. The CDR3 runs to 14 residues. V gave up 4 bases and J gave up 8 bases; unmatched junction bases: 5. The germline V gene has CDR1 SNHLY and CDR2 FYNNEI. CDR3 coding DNA: TGTGCCAGCAGTGTCCGGGACAGGGCCGAAAAACTGTTTTTT. Its protein is CASSVRDRAEKLFF.

This chain connects TRBV4-1 to TRBJ1-2; D is unclear. Deletions cut 4 bases from V and 6 bases from J, with 6 bases between. Germline loops: CDR1 MGHRA, CDR2 YSYEKL. This CDR3 is 11 amino acids long. CDR3 in DNA: TGCGCCAGCAGCCTTGGAGATGGCTACACCTTC. It encodes CASSLGDGYTF.

V and J are TRBV6-6 and TRBJ2-7; D is perhaps TRBD1 or TRBD2 (6 bases each). The germline CDR1 and CDR2 sequences are MNHNY and SVGAGI (reference sequence). The CDR3 contains 15 residues. Trimming stripped 6 bases from V and 5 bases from J, with 20 bases between. The CDR3 DNA follows: TGTGCCAGCAGCTTACGCCGGGGGCTGGCCGACGAGCAGTACTTC. This encodes CASSLRRGLADEQYF.

The chain links TRBV19 to TRBJ1-1, with unresolved D. The CDR3 spans 15 residues. CDR1 and CDR2 from the germline V gene are LNHDA and SQIVND (reference sequence). The germline V and J ends were trimmed by 0 bases and 4 bases, with 12 bases remaining between them. The CDR3 is CASSIDRTLGTEAFF. The DNA of the CDR3 is TGTGCCAGTAGTATAGACAGGACTTTGGGCACTGAAGCTTTCTTT.

V gene TRBV7-2 combines with J gene TRBJ1-1; perhaps TRBD1 as D (6 bases). Germline V gene lookup returns CDR1 SGHTA and CDR2 FQGNSA. The germline V and J ends were trimmed by 4 bases and 1 base, with 19 bases remaining between them. This CDR3 contains 17 residues. The CDR3 reads CASSSRGRGGGNTEAFF. CDR3 bases: TGTGCCAGCAGCTCACGTGGCAGGGGTGGGGGGAACACTGAAGCTTTCTTT.

This sequence joins TRBV7-3 and TRBJ2-2; D is undetermined. V lost 6 bases, J lost 3 bases, and 5 bases lay in between. In germline, CDR1 is SGHTA, CDR2 FQGTGA. The CDR3 covers 12 residues. Written as DNA, the CDR3 is TGTGCCAGCAGTTATTACACCGGGGAGCTGTTTTTT. It codes for CASSYYTGELFF.

This chain connects TRBV7-6 to TRBJ1-6, with 11 bases aligning to TRBD1. The germline V gene encodes CDR1 SGHVS and CDR2 FNYEAQ. This CDR3 region has 15 residues. Unmatched junction bases numbered 6, after V lost 6 bases and J lost 8 bases. This CDR3 reads CASSSGTGGYSPLHF. CDR3 nucleotides: TGTGCCAGCAGTTCCGGGACAGGGGGTTATTCACCCCTCCACTTT.

This clone was seen a single time. The chain recombines TRBV1 with TRBJ2-3; the table calls TRBD1, which could not be checked here. TRBV1 is reported as a pseudogene. The CDR3 has 18 amino acids. CDR3 loop: CTSTLRFHRGRWTDTQYF. CDR3 nucleotide sequence: TGCACCAGCACCCTGCGCTTTCACAGGGGGAGATGGACAGATACGCAGTATTTT.

The chain links TRBV11-3 to TRBJ2-1; D gene ambiguous. The germline CDR1 and CDR2 sequences are SGHNT and YENEEA. This CDR3 has 14 amino acids. The V end lost 3 bases, the J end lost 3 bases, and 9 bases lay between the germline ends. CDR3 DNA sequence: TGTGCCAGCAGCTTCACAGCGAGCTACAATGAGCAGTTCTTC. This codes for CASSFTASYNEQFF.

The chain recombines TRBV10-3 with TRBJ1-1; the D is unclear. Germline V CDR1 and CDR2: ENHRY, SYGVKD. The length of the CDR3 is 16 residues. V lost 3 bases and J 1 base, leaving 15 bases between the germline ends. CDR3 sequence (DNA): TGTGCCATCAGTGAACGGCGGGGAAGGTCGAACACTGAAGCTTTCTTT. Amino acid sequence: CAISERRGRSNTEAFF.

This clone is a singleton in its sample. The chain combines TRBV28 with TRBJ2-3; 11 bases fit TRBD2. CDR3 size: 18 residues. CDR1 and CDR2 (germline): MDHEN, SYDVKM. Trimming removed 1 base from V and 5 bases from J; junction bases left unmatched: 11. CDR3 DNA sequence: TGTGCCAGCAGTTTATTGTCTAGCGGGGGGTCGAGAGGAGATACGCAGTATTTT. Translating gives CASSLLSSGGSRGDTQYF.

This clone has just a few counts. This sequence joins TRBV11-2 and TRBJ2-7; maybe TRBD1 (6 bases). V was pared by 8 bases and J by 2 bases, with 16 bases between. The CDR3 length is 14 residues. Germline V gene sequence: CDR1 SGHAT, CDR2 FQNNGV. The CDR3, as DNA: TGTGCCAGCGCAGGGGTATTGGGGGCCTACGAGCAGTACTTC. It translates to CASAGVLGAYEQYF.

The genes are TRBV7-6 and TRBJ2-7; D is unresolved. V lost 2 bases and J lost 0, with 20 bases in between. CDR1 is SGHVS, CDR2 FNYEAQ, per germline. The length of the CDR3 is 18 residues. The CDR3 loop reads CASSLYDQYEKSSYEQYF. CDR3 bases: TGTGCCAGCAGCTTATACGACCAGTATGAAAAAAGCTCCTACGAGCAGTACTTC.

V gene TRBV28 combines with J gene TRBJ1-2; the D gene is possibly TRBD1 (6 bases). CDR1 MDHEN and CDR2 SYDVKM come from the germline V gene. Trimming stripped 5 bases from V and 5 bases from J, with 15 bases between. This CDR3 region has 14 residues. CDR3 bases: TGTGCCAGCAGTATAAGGGCAGGGGTTTATGGCTACACCTTC. Translating gives CASSIRAGVYGYTF.

This chain connects TRBV27 to TRBJ1-6; 7 positions match TRBD1. The germline V gene has CDR1 MNHEY and CDR2 SMNVEV (reference sequence). Trimming cost V 6 bases and J 6 bases; bases outside gene matches: 5. The CDR3 runs 14 residues. The CDR3 DNA reads TGTGCCAGCAGGATCGGGACAGCTAATTCACCCCTCCACTTT. Translating gives CASRIGTANSPLHF.

V and J are TRBV28 and TRBJ1-4; D gene ambiguous. Germline V gives CDR1 MDHEN, CDR2 SYDVKM. This CDR3 has 14 amino acids. Trimming took 2 bases from V and 4 from J, leaving 8 bases between them. The CDR3 DNA reads TGTGCCAGCAGTTTACGGGCGATTAATGAAAAACTGTTTTTT. Translated, it gives CASSLRAINEKLFF.

V gene TRBV12-5 combines with J gene TRBJ2-1; the D gene is possibly TRBD2 (5 bases). V was clipped by 2 bases and J by 5 bases, with 19 bases between them. This CDR3 region has 17 residues. Germline CDR1 is LGHNT and CDR2 is FRNRAP. This CDR3 reads CASGLSSDLIGNNEQFF. CDR3 coding DNA: TGTGCTAGTGGTTTGTCAAGTGACCTCATCGGGAACAATGAGCAGTTCTTC.

This clone appeared a few times. The V call is TRBV6-5, the J call TRBJ1-2; D unclear. Germline CDR1 and CDR2: MNHEY and SVGAGI. V was cut by 5 bases and J by 7 bases, with 20 bases left in between. This CDR3 has 15 residues. The CDR3 DNA follows: TGTGCCAGCAGTAACCAGACGGTTCCTCTATCTGGCTACACCTTC. It is translated as CASSNQTVPLSGYTF.

The gene calls are TRBV2 and TRBJ2-6; D remains ambiguous. Germline CDR1 SNHLY, CDR2 FYNNEI. V shed 0 bases and J shed 2 bases, with 8 bases lying between them. The CDR3 has 16 amino acids. The CDR3, as DNA: TGTGCCAGCAGTGAAGCGCTGGGGACTGGGGCCAACGTCCTGACTTTC. It codes for CASSEALGTGANVLTF.

The chain links TRBV7-9 to TRBJ1-1, with D possibly matching TRBD1 (6 bases). The V end lost 5 bases, the J end lost 1 base, and 11 bases lay between the germline ends. The CDR3 spans 14 residues. Germline assignment: CDR1 SEHNR and CDR2 FQNEAQ (reference sequence). DNA for the CDR3: TGTGCCAGCAGCGCCCAGGGGAGGAACACTGAAGCTTTCTTT. It encodes CASSAQGRNTEAFF.

The rearrangement joins TRBV5-5 to TRBJ2-7; tentative D call: TRBD2 (5 bases). With 4 bases removed from V and 3 bases from J, the gap between germline ends came to 5 bases. The CDR3 contains 11 residues. The germline V gene encodes CDR1 SGHKS and CDR2 YYEKEE (reference sequence). This chain's CDR3 is CASSRDYEQYF. In DNA, the CDR3 is TGTGCCAGCAGCCGGGACTACGAGCAGTACTTC.

The chain is built from TRBV7-2 and TRBJ2-3; D is perhaps TRBD2 (6 bases). The CDR3 has 16 amino acids. The V end lost 5 bases, the J end lost 6 bases, and 21 bases lay between the germline ends. Germline values: CDR1 SGHTA, CDR2 FQGNSA. This CDR3 is CASSPLAPRLADTQYF. In nucleotides, the CDR3 is TGTGCCAGCAGCCCCCTAGCGCCTCGTTTAGCGGATACGCAGTATTTT. The full variable domain, in which reference TRBV7-2 and TRBJ2-3 provide the parts outside the CDR3, is GAGVSQSPSNKVTEKGKDVELRCDPISGHTALYWYRQSLGQGLEFLIYFQGNSAPDKSGLPSDRFSAERTGGSVSTLTIQRTQQEDSAVYLCASSPLAPRLADTQYFGPGTRLTVL.

The V and J genes are TRBV5-6 and TRBJ2-5; weak D call: TRBD1 (5 bases). The length of the CDR3 is 14 residues. The germline gives CDR1 SGHDT, CDR2 YYEEEE. V was trimmed by 1 base and J by 3 bases, leaving 10 bases between them. For the CDR3, the DNA is TGTGCCAGCAGCTTGACAGGTGGTAAAGAGACCCAGTACTTC. Its protein product is CASSLTGGKETQYF.

The rearrangement uses TRBV10-2 and TRBJ1-2; no firm D call. The CDR3 loop spans 12 amino acids. With 8 bases removed from V and 1 base from J, the gap between germline ends came to 8 bases. CDR1 and CDR2 from the germline V gene are WSHSY and SAAADI. This CDR3 reads CASLGFNYGYTF. In nucleotides, the CDR3 is TGCGCCAGCTTAGGGTTTAACTATGGCTACACCTTC.

This chain connects TRBV7-2 to TRBJ1-2; D gene ambiguous. The CDR3 extends over 14 amino acids. Trimming pared 5 bases from V and 8 bases from J, leaving 18 bases between. The germline V gene has CDR1 SGHTA and CDR2 FQGNSA. The CDR3 DNA follows: TGTGCCAGCAGCCCTACCCCACGGGTTGGCGGCTACACCTTC. This sequence encodes CASSPTPRVGGYTF.

The genes are TRBV9 and TRBJ2-7, with 8 bases that match TRBD2. The CDR3 extends over 16 amino acids. CDR1 is SGDLS, CDR2 YYNGEE, per germline. V was pared by 0 bases and J by 7 bases, with 12 bases of the junction left unmatched. DNA of the CDR3: TGTGCCAGCAGCGTAGATAGAACGGGGGGGCTAGAGGAGCAGTACTTC. This translates into CASSVDRTGGLEEQYF.